Each of the 24 T cell receptor beta chains below was sequenced from the same sample in a study of shared clonotypes between healthy human individuals. Sequenced by immunoSEQ multiplex PCR; TCRdb stores in-frame clones only, minus some. This table has 1,400,000 or so clones, about 98.5% appearing once. The sequencing sample was made of naive CD4+ T cells sorted from blood. Subset here: CD45RA+ positively selected. Receptors originate from a man aged 30 to 45 in good health.

The chain is built from TRBV7-2 and TRBJ2-7; D gene unclear. Trimming removed 5 bases at V and 0 bases at J, with 11 bases between. Germline V CDR1 and CDR2: SGHTA, FQGNSA. This CDR3 comprises 14 residues. In DNA, the CDR3 is TGTGCCAGCAGCATCGCCGGCTACTCCTACGAGCAGTACTTC. Amino acids: CASSIAGYSYEQYF. Complete variable domain (other parts from reference TRBV7-2 and TRBJ2-7): GAGVSQSPSNKVTEKGKDVELRCDPISGHTALYWYRQSLGQGLEFLIYFQGNSAPDKSGLPSDRFSAERTGGSVSTLTIQRTQQEDSAVYLCASSIAGYSYEQYFGPGTRLTVT.

The rearrangement joins TRBV7-3 to TRBJ2-7; no firm D call. The V end lost 3 bases, the J end lost 2 bases, and 8 bases lay between the germline ends. This CDR3 has 13 amino acids. Germline loops: CDR1 SGHTA, CDR2 FQGTGA. The CDR3 bases are TGTGCCAGCAGCTTTACTGGAACCTACGAGCAGTACTTC. It codes for CASSFTGTYEQYF.

This clone appeared a single time. This chain links TRBV5-6 with TRBJ2-2; D remains ambiguous. Trimming pared 1 base from V and 3 bases from J, leaving 7 bases between. Per the germline V gene, CDR1 is SGHDT and CDR2 is YYEEEE. The CDR3 spans 14 residues. CDR3 in amino acids: CASSLNPYTGELFF. Here the CDR3 DNA reads TGTGCCAGCAGCTTGAACCCGTACACCGGGGAGCTGTTTTTT.

In its sample, this clone was seen a few times. The chain links TRBV9 to TRBJ2-3; D call uncertain. V shed 0 bases and J shed 2 bases, with 4 bases lying between them. Germline CDR1 SGDLS, CDR2 YYNGEE. The CDR3 sequence is 13 residues long. The CDR3 is CASSVDITDTQYF. CDR3 bases: TGTGCCAGCAGCGTAGATATCACAGATACGCAGTATTTT.

V and J are TRBV5-1 and TRBJ2-2; 7 nucleotides agree with TRBD2. Germline CDR1 is SGHRS and CDR2 is YFSETQ. The CDR3 totals 15 residues. The V and J ends lost 1 base and 1 base, in that order; junction bases with no gene match: 1. The CDR3 sequence is CASSLSSGNTGELFF. CDR3 bases: TGCGCCAGCAGCTTGTCTAGCGGGAACACCGGGGAGCTGTTTTTT.

This chain links TRBV5-4 with TRBJ2-3, with a possible D match to TRBD1 (6 bases). The V gene's germline CDR1 is SGHNT and CDR2 YYREEE (reference sequence). Trimming stripped 5 bases from V and 3 bases from J, with 16 bases between. The CDR3 has 15 residues. CDR3 region: CASRTEQGLTDTQYF. The CDR3 region has the DNA TGTGCCAGCAGGACGGAACAGGGATTGACAGATACGCAGTATTTT.

V is TRBV7-6 and J is TRBJ1-4; a possible D gene is TRBD1 (5 bases). CDR3 length: 15 amino acids. Trimming removed 2 bases at V and 4 bases at J, with 11 bases between. Germline V lookup: CDR1 SGHVS, CDR2 FNYEAQ. Here the CDR3 DNA reads TGTGCCAGCAGCTTATCGGGACTCAGTAATGAAAAACTGTTTTTT. Protein: CASSLSGLSNEKLFF.

The J gene is TRBJ1-1, the V gene TRBV30; tentatively, D is TRBD1 (5 bases). CDR3 size: 14 residues. V lost 2 bases and J 0 bases, leaving 10 bases between the germline ends. The germline V gene encodes CDR1 GTSNPN and CDR2 SVGIG (reference sequence). The CDR3: CAWSRGALNTEAFF. The CDR3 bases are TGTGCCTGGAGTAGAGGGGCCTTGAACACTGAAGCTTTCTTT.

This chain joins TRBV4-2 and TRBJ2-1, with a weak D call TRBD2 (5 bases). The CDR3 is made up of 13 amino acids. Germline loops: CDR1 LGHNA, CDR2 YNFKEQ. V was cut by 1 base and J by 10 bases, with 11 bases left in between. CDR3: CASSQVVQREQFF. In nucleotides, the CDR3 is TGTGCCAGCAGCCAAGTGGTCCAGCGGGAGCAGTTCTTC.

The rearrangement joins TRBV5-4 to TRBJ2-7, with TRBD1 as a possible D gene (5 bases). The length of the CDR3 is 16 residues. The V and J ends lost 5 bases and 4 bases respectively, with 22 bases between them. Germline loops: CDR1 SGHNT, CDR2 YYREEE (reference sequence). CDR3 in DNA: TGTGCCAGCAGGGTGGGGCCAAGATCGTCGTCATACGAGCAGTACTTC. It codes for CASRVGPRSSSYEQYF.

This chain connects TRBV4-1 to TRBJ1-2; 9 bases fit TRBD1. Germline lookup yields CDR1 MGHRA and CDR2 YSYEKL. J gave up 6 bases and V 6 bases, and 11 bases lay outside the gene matches. The CDR3 loop spans 15 amino acids. The CDR3 DNA follows: TGCGCCAGCAGGCAACAGGGGGCGCTTAGTGATGGCTACACCTTC. Residues: CASRQQGALSDGYTF.

The chain has TRBV5-1 and TRBJ2-5, with D unresolved. Trimming pared 1 base from V and 2 bases from J, leaving 6 bases between. Germline CDR1 reads SGHRS; CDR2 reads YFSETQ. This CDR3 contains 13 residues. CDR3 residues: CASSLMLQETQYF. CDR3 coding DNA: TGCGCCAGCAGCTTGATGCTACAAGAGACCCAGTACTTC.

This clone is a singleton in its sample. V gene TRBV30 combines with J gene TRBJ2-7, with D possibly matching TRBD2 (7 bases). The length of the CDR3 is 17 residues. V lost 0 bases and J 0 bases, leaving 18 bases between the germline ends. Germline-derived CDR1 and CDR2 are GTSNPN and SVGIG (reference sequence). This CDR3 reads CAWSVPKGGARSYEQYF. The CDR3 DNA follows: TGTGCCTGGAGTGTTCCAAAGGGGGGGGCTCGCTCCTACGAGCAGTACTTC.

The CDR3: CASSIPGYAEAFF. CDR3 coding DNA: TGTGCCAGTAGTATTCCGGGGTACGCTGAAGCTTTCTTT. The chain employs TRBV19 and TRBJ1-1; D unclear. The V gene lost 3 bases and the J gene lost 6 bases, with 11 bases spanning the gap. The CDR3 runs to 13 residues. Germline V gene data show CDR1 as LNHDA and CDR2 as SQIVND (reference sequence).

In regard to this clone: The same CDR3 arises from other DNA sequences in this sample as well. This chain uses TRBV15 with TRBJ1-2, with TRBD1 matching 8 bases. Germline V gene sequence: CDR1 LNHNV, CDR2 YYDKDF (reference sequence). Unmatched junction bases numbered 1, after V lost 5 bases and J lost 2 bases. The CDR3 covers 13 residues. The CDR3 DNA reads as TGTGCCACCAGCCGACAGGGGAACTATGGCTACACCTTC. Translation gives CATSRQGNYGYTF.

A single count supports this clone. J is TRBJ2-5 and V is TRBV6-5; 8 bases line up with TRBD1. The germline gives CDR1 MNHEY, CDR2 SVGAGI. The CDR3 totals 14 residues. V shed 7 bases and J 4 bases; nucleotides not matched to a gene: 8. CDR3 sequence (DNA): TGTGCCAGCACCCGGACAGGGCGGGGAGAGACCCAGTACTTC. Translation gives CASTRTGRGETQYF.

The genes are TRBV18 and TRBJ2-2, with D perhaps matching TRBD2 (6 bases). There are 15 residues in the CDR3. Looked up from germline, CDR1 is KGHSH and CDR2 is LQKENI. V lost 1 base and J lost 1, with 7 bases in between. CDR3 sequence: CASSPLGGNTGELFF. The CDR3 region has the DNA TGTGCCAGCTCACCACTCGGGGGGAACACCGGGGAGCTGTTTTTT.

The rearrangement uses TRBV5-6 and TRBJ2-1, with TRBD2 matching 9 bases. V lost 5 bases, J lost 2 bases, and 8 bases stayed unmatched. Germline-derived CDR1 and CDR2 are SGHDT and YYEEEE. The CDR3 extends over 16 amino acids. In DNA, the CDR3 is TGTGCCAGCAGTCCCGCTAGCGGGACCACCTACAATGAGCAGTTCTTC. Residues: CASSPASGTTYNEQFF.

A remark on this clone: Other DNA sequences in the same sample also yield this CDR3. This chain connects TRBV19 to TRBJ1-1, with D perhaps TRBD1 (6 bases). The germline gives CDR1 LNHDA, CDR2 SQIVND (reference sequence). This CDR3 region has 12 residues. Deletions cut 9 bases from V and 0 bases from J, with 8 bases between. CDR3 amino acids: CASRGVNTEAFF. The CDR3 DNA reads as TGTGCCAGCAGGGGTGTGAACACTGAAGCTTTCTTT.

The V gene is TRBV7-9, the J gene TRBJ1-1; weak D call: TRBD1 (6 bases). The CDR3 is made up of 15 amino acids. V lost 5 bases and J 7 bases, leaving 20 bases between the germline ends. In germline, CDR1 is SEHNR, CDR2 FQNEAQ (reference sequence). Here the CDR3 reads CASSPGGPGPLEAFF. Here the CDR3 DNA reads TGTGCCAGCAGCCCCGGGGGGCCCGGGCCTCTTGAAGCTTTCTTT.

V is TRBV9 and J is TRBJ2-5; TRBD1 or TRBD2 may be the D gene (5 bases each). CDR1 and CDR2 (germline): SGDLS, YYNGEE. Trimming took off 3 bases at V and 1 base at J, with 22 bases between the two ends. The length of the CDR3 is 18 residues. The CDR3 is CASSAHRDPVAPQETQYF. The CDR3 bases are TGTGCCAGCAGCGCCCACCGGGACCCCGTCGCACCCCAAGAGACCCAGTACTTC.

The rearrangement joins TRBV28 to TRBJ1-1; 9 nucleotides align to TRBD1. The CDR3 consists of 15 residues. V trimming: 0 bases; J trimming: 3 bases; junction bases outside the gene matches: 2. In germline, CDR1 is MDHEN, CDR2 SYDVKM. The CDR3 sequence: CASSLWDRGYTEAFF. The CDR3, as DNA: TGTGCCAGCAGTTTATGGGACAGGGGTTACACTGAAGCTTTCTTT. The full variable domain, its missing parts supplied by reference TRBV28 and TRBJ1-1, is DVKVTQSSRYLVKRTGEKVFLECVQDMDHENMFWYRQDPGLGLRLIYFSYDVKMKEKGDIPEGYSVSREKKERFSLILESASTNQTSMYLCASSLWDRGYTEAFFGQGTRLTVV.

The CDR3 nucleotides are TGTGCCAGCTCACGTAGCGGGAGAGAAAACACCGGGGAGCTGTTTTTT. Protein: CASSRSGRENTGELFF. The chain has TRBV18 and TRBJ2-2; 9 nucleotides match TRBD2. Unmatched junction bases numbered 5, after V lost 4 bases and J lost 2 bases. The CDR3 is 16 residues long. CDR1 and CDR2 from the germline V gene are KGHSH and LQKENI.

The chain has TRBV4-3 and TRBJ2-7; the match to TRBD1 covers 10 bases. The CDR3 totals 16 residues. Germline CDR1 and CDR2: LGHNA and YSLEER. The J segment lost 2 bases and the V segment lost 1 base, leaving 5 bases of the junction unmatched. In DNA, the CDR3 is TGCGCCAGCAGCCAAGGACAGGGGGCTAAAGCCTACGAGCAGTACTTC. Translated, it gives CASSQGQGAKAYEQYF.